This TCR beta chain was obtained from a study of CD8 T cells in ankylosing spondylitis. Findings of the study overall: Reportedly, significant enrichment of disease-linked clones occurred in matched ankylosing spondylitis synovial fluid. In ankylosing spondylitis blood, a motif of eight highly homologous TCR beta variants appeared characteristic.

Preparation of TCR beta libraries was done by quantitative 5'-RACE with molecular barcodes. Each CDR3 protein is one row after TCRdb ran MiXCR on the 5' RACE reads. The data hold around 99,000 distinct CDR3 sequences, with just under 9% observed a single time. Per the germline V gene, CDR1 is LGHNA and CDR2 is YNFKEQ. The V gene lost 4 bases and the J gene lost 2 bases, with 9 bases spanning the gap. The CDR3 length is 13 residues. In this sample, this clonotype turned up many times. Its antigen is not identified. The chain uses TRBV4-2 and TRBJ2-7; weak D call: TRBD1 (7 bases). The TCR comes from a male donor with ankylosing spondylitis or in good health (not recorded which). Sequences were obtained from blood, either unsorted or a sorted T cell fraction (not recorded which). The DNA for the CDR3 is TGTGCCAGCAGCCCAGGGGGGACCTACGAGCAGTACTTC. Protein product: CASSPGGTYEQYF.